A single sample gave rise to the 3 T cell receptor beta chains below, sequenced in a study of vaccination effects on CD4 cells after COVID-19. Method: immunoSEQ multiplex PCR; TCRdb's copy keeps in-frame clones and lacks some. This table has about 58,000 clones, 60% to 85% appearing once. Following a roughly 11-day culture, CD4+ T cells were purified. These receptors have no identified antigens. The material was CD4+ T cells from PBMCs cultured without peptide, obtained before COVID-19 vaccination. The receptors shown here come from a human donor who received a COVID-19 vaccine.

The CDR3 DNA is TGCGCCAGCAGGAGTGGGACATCTGGAAACACCATATATTTT. Its translation: CASRSGTSGNTIYF. The chain links TRBV10-2 to TRBJ1-3; tentatively, D is TRBD1 (6 bases). The CDR3 runs to 14 residues. Trimming shortened V by 6 bases and J by 1 base, and 10 bases separated the two germline ends. Germline CDR1 is WSHSY and CDR2 is SAAADI.

The rearrangement joins TRBV2 to TRBJ1-2; D is possibly TRBD1 (5 bases). The germline V gene encodes CDR1 SNHLY and CDR2 FYNNEI. Between the trimmed V and J ends, which lost 6 bases and 4 bases, there was a span of 12 bases. CDR3 length equals 13 residues. The CDR3 loop reads CASRARQGYGYTF. CDR3 coding DNA: TGTGCCAGCAGAGCTAGGCAGGGCTATGGCTACACCTTC.

The chain is built from TRBV30 and TRBJ1-3; D might be TRBD1 (5 bases). The V end lost 4 bases, the J end lost 0 bases, and 16 bases lay between the germline ends. This CDR3 comprises 16 residues. Germline CDR1 and CDR2: GTSNPN and SVGIG (reference sequence). CDR3: CAWTIPGRSSGNTIYF. In nucleotides, the CDR3 is TGTGCCTGGACTATTCCGGGACGGAGCTCTGGAAACACCATATATTTT.